This T cell receptor beta chain derives from a study of T-cell memory formation after mild COVID-19. Broader study findings: CD4/CD8 balance characterized clones contracting day 15 to 85, and CD4+ skew characterized later expanders.

To note about this clonotype: What it recognizes is unknown.

Constant-segment-primed 5'RACE gave TCR alpha and TCR beta cDNA libraries with sample barcodes and UMIs. TCRdb re-called the 5' RACE reads with MiXCR, one entry per CDR3 protein. The sample records some 190,000 distinct CDR3 sequences, 16% being singletons. CDR3 length equals 13 residues. V shed 3 bases, J shed 6 bases, and the junction held 6 bases outside the gene matches. Germline CDR1 reads DFQATT; CDR2 reads SNEGSKA (reference sequence). Source material: PBMCs or a T cell subset sorted from them (not recorded which). The chain uses TRBV20-1 and TRBJ2-7, with TRBD1 identical over 9 bases. This sequence was found in an adult woman who had mild COVID-19 (a few samples of this study predate the infection). Cell type and time point are not known. The CDR3 DNA is TGCAGTGCTAGTGCACAGGGGGCGGTCGAGCAGTACTTC. This sequence encodes CSASAQGAVEQYF.